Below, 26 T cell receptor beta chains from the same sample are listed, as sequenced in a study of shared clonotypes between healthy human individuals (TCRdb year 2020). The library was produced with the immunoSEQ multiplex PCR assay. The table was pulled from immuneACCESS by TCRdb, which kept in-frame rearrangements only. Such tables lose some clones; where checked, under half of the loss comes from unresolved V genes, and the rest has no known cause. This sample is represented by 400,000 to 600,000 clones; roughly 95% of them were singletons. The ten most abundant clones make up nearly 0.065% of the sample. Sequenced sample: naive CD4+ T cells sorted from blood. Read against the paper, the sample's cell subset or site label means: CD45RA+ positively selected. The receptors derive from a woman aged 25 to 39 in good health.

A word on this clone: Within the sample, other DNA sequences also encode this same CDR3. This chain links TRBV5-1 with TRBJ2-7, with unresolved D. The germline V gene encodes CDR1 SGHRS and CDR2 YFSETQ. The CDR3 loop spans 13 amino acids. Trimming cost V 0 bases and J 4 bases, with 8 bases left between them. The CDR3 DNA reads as TGCGCCAGCAGCTTGGTCGTCGGGTACGAGCAGTACTTC. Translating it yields CASSLVVGYEQYF.

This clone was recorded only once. The CDR3: CASSPEKSDYEQYF. The CDR3 DNA is TGTGCCAGCTCACCCGAGAAGTCAGACTACGAGCAGTACTTC. The chain recombines TRBV18 with TRBJ2-7; no clear D gene. The CDR3 loop spans 14 amino acids. Trimming removed 3 bases at V and 3 bases at J, with 12 bases between. Germline V CDR1 and CDR2: KGHSH, LQKENI.

CDR3 protein: CASSLGTGGSNEQFF. The CDR3 DNA is TGTGCCAGCAGCTTGGGTACAGGGGGAAGCAATGAGCAGTTCTTC. This chain joins TRBV7-9 and TRBJ2-1, with 8 bases matching TRBD1. The CDR3 totals 15 residues. Germline lookup yields CDR1 SEHNR and CDR2 FQNEAQ (reference sequence). V lost 3 bases to trimming and J lost 6 bases; unmatched junction nucleotides: 7.

The CDR3 DNA reads TGTGCCAGCAGCGGAGCGGGAGAGGGGGCCCAGTACTTC. This encodes CASSGAGEGAQYF. This chain connects TRBV7-9 to TRBJ2-5, with TRBD2 identical over 8 bases. The J segment lost 9 bases and the V segment lost 5 bases, leaving 8 bases of the junction unmatched. Germline V CDR1 and CDR2: SEHNR, FQNEAQ (reference sequence). CDR3 length equals 13 residues.

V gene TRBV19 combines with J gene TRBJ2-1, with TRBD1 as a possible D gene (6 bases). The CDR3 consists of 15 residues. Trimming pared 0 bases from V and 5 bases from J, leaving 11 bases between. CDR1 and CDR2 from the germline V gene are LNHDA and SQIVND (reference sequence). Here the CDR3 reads CASSIDHPGDNEQFF. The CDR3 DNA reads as TGTGCCAGTAGTATAGACCACCCAGGGGACAATGAGCAGTTCTTC.

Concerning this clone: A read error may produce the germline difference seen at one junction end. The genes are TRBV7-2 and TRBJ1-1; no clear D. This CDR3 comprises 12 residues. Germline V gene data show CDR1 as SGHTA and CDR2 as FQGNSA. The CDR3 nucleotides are TGTGCCAGCAGCTTAGCGTCGGCACAAGGAGTCTTT. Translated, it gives CASSLASAQGVF.

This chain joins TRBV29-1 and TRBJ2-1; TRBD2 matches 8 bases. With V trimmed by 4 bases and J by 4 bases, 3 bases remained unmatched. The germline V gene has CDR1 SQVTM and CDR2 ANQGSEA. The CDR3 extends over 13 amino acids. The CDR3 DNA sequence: TGCAGCGTTGGACTAGCGTATTACAATGAGCAGTTCTTC. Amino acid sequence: CSVGLAYYNEQFF.

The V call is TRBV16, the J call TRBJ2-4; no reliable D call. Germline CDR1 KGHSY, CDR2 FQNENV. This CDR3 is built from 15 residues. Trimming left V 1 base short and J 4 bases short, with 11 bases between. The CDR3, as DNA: TGTGCCAGCAGCCAATTTGGCGCTATGAAAAACATTCAGTACTTC. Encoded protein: CASSQFGAMKNIQYF.

Here the CDR3 reads CASSLSTVNTEAFF. The CDR3 DNA follows: TGCGCCAGCAGCCTGAGCACGGTGAACACTGAAGCTTTCTTT. The chain joins TRBV5-1 to TRBJ1-1; D call uncertain. The germline CDR1 and CDR2 sequences are SGHRS and YFSETQ. The CDR3 runs 14 residues. V was shortened by 4 bases and J by 0 bases, with 10 bases between the two germline ends.

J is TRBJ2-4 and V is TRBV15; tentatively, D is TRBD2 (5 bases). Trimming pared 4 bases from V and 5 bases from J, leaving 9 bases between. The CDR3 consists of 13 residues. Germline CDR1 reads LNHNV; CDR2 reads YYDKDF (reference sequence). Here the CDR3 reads CATSMAGENIQYF. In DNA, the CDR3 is TGTGCCACCAGCATGGCGGGTGAAAACATTCAGTACTTC.

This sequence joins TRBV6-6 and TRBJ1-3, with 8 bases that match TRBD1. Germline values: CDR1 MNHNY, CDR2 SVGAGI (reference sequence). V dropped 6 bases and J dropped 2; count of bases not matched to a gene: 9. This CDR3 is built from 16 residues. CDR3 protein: CASSLAGQEAGNTIYF. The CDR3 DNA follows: TGTGCCAGCAGCCTAGCGGGACAGGAGGCTGGAAACACCATATATTTT.

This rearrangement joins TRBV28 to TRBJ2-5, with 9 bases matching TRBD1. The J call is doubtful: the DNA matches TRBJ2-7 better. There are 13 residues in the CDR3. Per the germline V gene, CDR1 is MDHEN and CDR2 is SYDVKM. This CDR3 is CASRGQGVYEQYF. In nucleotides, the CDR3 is TGTGCCAGCAGGGGACAGGGAGTGTACGAGCAGTACTTC.

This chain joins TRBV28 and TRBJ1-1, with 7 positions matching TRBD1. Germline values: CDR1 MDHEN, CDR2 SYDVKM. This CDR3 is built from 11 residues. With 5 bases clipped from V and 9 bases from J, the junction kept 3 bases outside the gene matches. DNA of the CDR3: TGTGCCAGCAGTCTGACAGGGAAAGCTTTCTTT. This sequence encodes CASSLTGKAFF.

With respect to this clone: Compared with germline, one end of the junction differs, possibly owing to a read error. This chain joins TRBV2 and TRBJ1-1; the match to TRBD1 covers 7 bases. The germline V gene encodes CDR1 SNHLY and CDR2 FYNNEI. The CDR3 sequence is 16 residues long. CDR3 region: CASTVQGQLMNTEAFF. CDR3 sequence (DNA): TGTGCGAGCACGGTCCAGGGACAGCTTATGAACACTGAAGCTTTCTTT. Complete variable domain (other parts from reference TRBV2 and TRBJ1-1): EPEVTQTPSHQVTQMGQEVILRCVPISNHLYFYWYRQILGQKVEFLVSFYNNEISEKSEIFDDQFSVERPDGSNFTLKIRSTKLEDSAMYFCASTVQGQLMNTEAFFGQGTRLTVV.

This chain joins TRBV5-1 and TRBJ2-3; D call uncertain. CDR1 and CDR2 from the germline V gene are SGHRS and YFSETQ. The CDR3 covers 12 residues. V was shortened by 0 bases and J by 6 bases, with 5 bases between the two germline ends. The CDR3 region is CASSLGMDTQYF. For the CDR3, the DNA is TGCGCCAGCAGCTTGGGGATGGATACGCAGTATTTT.

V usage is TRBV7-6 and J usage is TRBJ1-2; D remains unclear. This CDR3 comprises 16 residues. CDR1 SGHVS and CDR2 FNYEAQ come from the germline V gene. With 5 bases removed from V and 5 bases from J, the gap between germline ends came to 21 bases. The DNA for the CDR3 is TGTGCCAGCAGCCCCCGTGTGGCGAAAGATGTTTATGGCTACACCTTC. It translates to CASSPRVAKDVYGYTF.

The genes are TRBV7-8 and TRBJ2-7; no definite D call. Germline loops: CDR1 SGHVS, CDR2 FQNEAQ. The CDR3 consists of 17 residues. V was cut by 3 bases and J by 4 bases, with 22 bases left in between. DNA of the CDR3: TGTGCCAGCAGCTTTTCGGAAACAGTTGGGTTTGAATACGAGCAGTACTTC. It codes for CASSFSETVGFEYEQYF.

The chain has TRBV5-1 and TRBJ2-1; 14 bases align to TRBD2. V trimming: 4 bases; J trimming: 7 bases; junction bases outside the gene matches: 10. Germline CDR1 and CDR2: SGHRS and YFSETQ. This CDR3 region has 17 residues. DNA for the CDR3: TGCGCCAGCAGCGCCGGGGGACTAGCGGGAGATCAAAATGAGCAGTTCTTC. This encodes CASSAGGLAGDQNEQFF.

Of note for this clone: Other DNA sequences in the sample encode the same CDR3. The DNA for the CDR3 is TGTGCCAGTAGTAGGGACAGGGGGTACGAGCAGTACTTC. Translation gives CASSRDRGYEQYF. This chain joins TRBV19 and TRBJ2-7, with 11 bases lining up with TRBD1. Looked up from germline, CDR1 is LNHDA and CDR2 is SQIVND (reference sequence). J gave up 4 bases and V 4 bases, and 0 bases lay outside the gene matches. The CDR3 length is 13 residues.

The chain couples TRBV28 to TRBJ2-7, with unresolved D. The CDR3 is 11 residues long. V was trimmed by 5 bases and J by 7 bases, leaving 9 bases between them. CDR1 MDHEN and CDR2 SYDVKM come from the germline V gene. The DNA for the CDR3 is TGTGCCAGCAGTACCTCTTGGGAGCAGTACTTC. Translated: CASSTSWEQYF.

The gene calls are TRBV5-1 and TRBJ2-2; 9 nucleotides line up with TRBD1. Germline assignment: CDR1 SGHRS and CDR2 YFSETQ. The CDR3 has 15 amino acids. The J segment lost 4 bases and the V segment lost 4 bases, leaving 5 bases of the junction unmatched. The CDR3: CASSKTGGITGELFF. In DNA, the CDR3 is TGCGCCAGCAGCAAGACAGGGGGAATCACCGGGGAGCTGTTTTTT.

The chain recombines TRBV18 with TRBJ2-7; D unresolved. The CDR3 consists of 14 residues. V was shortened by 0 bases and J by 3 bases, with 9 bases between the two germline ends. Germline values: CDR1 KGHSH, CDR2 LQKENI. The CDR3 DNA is TGTGCCAGCTCACCACCGGGATCGAACTACGAGCAGTACTTC. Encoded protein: CASSPPGSNYEQYF.

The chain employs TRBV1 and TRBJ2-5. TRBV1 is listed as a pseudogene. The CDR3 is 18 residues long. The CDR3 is CTSSQDPVRATYQETQYF. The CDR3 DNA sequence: TGCACCAGCAGCCAAGACCCGGTCCGCGCGACGTACCAAGAGACCCAGTACTTC.

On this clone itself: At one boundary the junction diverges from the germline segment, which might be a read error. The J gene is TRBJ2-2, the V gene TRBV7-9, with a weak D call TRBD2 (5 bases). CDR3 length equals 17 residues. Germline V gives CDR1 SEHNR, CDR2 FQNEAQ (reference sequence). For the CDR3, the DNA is TGTGCCAGCAGATTAGAGGTGGCTAGTCGGGGAACCGGGGAGCTGTTTTTT. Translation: CASRLEVASRGTGELFF.

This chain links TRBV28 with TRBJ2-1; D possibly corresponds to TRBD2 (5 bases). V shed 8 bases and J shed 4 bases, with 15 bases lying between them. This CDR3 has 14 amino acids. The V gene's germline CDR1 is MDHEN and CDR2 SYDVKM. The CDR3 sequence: CASGGGRGYNEQFF. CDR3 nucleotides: TGTGCCAGCGGAGGCGGAAGAGGGTACAATGAGCAGTTCTTC.

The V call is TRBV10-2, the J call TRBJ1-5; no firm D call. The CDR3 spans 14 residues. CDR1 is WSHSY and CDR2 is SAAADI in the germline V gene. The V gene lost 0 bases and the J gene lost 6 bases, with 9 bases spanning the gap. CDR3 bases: TGCGCCAGCAGTGAGTCGGCAGGCTCTCAGCCCCAGCATTTT. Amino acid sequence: CASSESAGSQPQHF.